This T cell receptor beta chain was recovered during a study of blood T cell repertoires in COVID-19. Study summary: Material from acute and convalescent COVID-19 was sourced from the United States, Italy and Spain.

Under the authors' procedure: Estimates of nucleated cell counts were drawn from the amplification of reference gene primers. The data were produced by immunoSEQ multiplex PCR, yet TCRdb's version contains in-frame clones alone and is incomplete. That table is the source of V, J and clone size, and D and trimming were worked out from the DNA. Among more than 45,000 clones listed, about nine tenths were seen once. There are 13 residues in the CDR3. Germline V gives CDR1 SGDLS, CDR2 YYNGEE. The J gene is TRBJ1-2, the V gene TRBV9; D is unclear. Material for sequencing was peripheral blood. The TCR originated in a human donor in a cohort sampled during active COVID-19. The CDR3 loop is CASGGRGIYGYTF. For the CDR3, the DNA is TGTGCGAGCGGCGGACGGGGAATTTATGGCTACACCTTC.